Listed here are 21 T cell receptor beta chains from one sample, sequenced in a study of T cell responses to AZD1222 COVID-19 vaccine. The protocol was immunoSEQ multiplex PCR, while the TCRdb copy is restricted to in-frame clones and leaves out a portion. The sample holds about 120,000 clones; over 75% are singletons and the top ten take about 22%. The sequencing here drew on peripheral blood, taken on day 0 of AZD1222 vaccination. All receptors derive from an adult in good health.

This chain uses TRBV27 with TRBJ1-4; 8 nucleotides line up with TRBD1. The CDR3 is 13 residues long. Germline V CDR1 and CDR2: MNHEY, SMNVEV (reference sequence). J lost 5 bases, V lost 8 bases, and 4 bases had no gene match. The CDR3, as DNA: TGTGCCAGCCGGACAGGGTTCAATGAAAAACTGTTTTTT. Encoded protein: CASRTGFNEKLFF.

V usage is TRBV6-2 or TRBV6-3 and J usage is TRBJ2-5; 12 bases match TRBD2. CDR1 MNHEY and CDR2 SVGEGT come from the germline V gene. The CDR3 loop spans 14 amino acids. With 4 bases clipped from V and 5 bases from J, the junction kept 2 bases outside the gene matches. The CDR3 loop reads CASSSLAGGETQYF. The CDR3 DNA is TGTGCCAGCAGTTCACTAGCGGGGGGTGAGACCCAGTACTTC.

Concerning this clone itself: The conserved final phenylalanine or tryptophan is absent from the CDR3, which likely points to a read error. The CDR3 is CASSLGRINYGYTL. Written as DNA, the CDR3 is TGTGCCAGCAGTCTAGGACGGATCAACTATGGCTACACCCTC. V usage is TRBV28 and J usage is TRBJ1-2, with D unresolved. This CDR3 has 14 residues. V was trimmed by 5 bases and J by 2 bases, leaving 12 bases between them. From germline, CDR1 is MDHEN and CDR2 SYDVKM.

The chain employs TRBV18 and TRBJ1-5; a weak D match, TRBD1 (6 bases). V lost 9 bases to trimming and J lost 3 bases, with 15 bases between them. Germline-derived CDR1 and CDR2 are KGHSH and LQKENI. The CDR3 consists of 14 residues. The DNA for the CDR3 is TGTGCCAGTCACGGGGGGGCGACCAATCAGCCCCAGCATTTT. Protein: CASHGGATNQPQHF.

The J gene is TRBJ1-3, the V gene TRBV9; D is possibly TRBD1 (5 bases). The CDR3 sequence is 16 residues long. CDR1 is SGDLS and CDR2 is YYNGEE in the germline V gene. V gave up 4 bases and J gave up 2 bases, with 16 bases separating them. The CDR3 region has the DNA TGTGCCAGCAGCACCCAAACCCGACAGACTGGAAACACCATATATTTT. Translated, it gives CASSTQTRQTGNTIYF. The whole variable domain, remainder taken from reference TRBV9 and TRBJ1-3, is DSGVTQTPKHLITATGQRVTLRCSPRSGDLSVYWYQQSLDQGLQFLIQYYNGEERAKGNILERFSAQQFPDLHSELNLSSLELGDSALYFCASSTQTRQTGNTIYFGEGSWLTVV.

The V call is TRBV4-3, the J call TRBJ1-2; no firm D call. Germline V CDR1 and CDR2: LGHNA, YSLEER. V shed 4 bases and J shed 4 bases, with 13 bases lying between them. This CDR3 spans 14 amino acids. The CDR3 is CASSPRAGRYGYTF. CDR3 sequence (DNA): TGCGCCAGCAGCCCCCGGGCAGGCCGCTATGGCTACACCTTC.

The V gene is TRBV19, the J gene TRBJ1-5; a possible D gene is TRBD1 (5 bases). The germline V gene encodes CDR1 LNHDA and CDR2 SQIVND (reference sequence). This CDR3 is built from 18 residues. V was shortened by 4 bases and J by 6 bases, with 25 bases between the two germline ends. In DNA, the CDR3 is TGTGCCAGTAGTAAAAATCTGGGGATATTACTGGGGGGTCAGCCCCAGCATTTT. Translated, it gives CASSKNLGILLGGQPQHF. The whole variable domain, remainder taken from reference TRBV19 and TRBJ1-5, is DGGITQSPKYLFRKEGQNVTLSCEQNLNHDAMYWYRQDPGQGLRLIYYSQIVNDFQKGDIAEGYSVSREKKESFPLTVTSAQKNPTAFYLCASSKNLGILLGGQPQHFGDGTRLSIL.

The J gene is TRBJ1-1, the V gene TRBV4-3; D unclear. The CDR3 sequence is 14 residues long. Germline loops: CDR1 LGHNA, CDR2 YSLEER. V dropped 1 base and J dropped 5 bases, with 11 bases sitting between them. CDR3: CASSQGTAGTEAFF. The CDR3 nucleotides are TGCGCCAGCAGCCAAGGAACCGCGGGGACTGAAGCTTTCTTT.

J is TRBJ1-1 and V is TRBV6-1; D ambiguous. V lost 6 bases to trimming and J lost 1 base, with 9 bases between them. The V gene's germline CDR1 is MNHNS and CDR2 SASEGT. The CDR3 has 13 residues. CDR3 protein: CASSFPGNTEAFF. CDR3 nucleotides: TGTGCCAGCAGCTTCCCGGGGAACACTGAAGCTTTCTTT.

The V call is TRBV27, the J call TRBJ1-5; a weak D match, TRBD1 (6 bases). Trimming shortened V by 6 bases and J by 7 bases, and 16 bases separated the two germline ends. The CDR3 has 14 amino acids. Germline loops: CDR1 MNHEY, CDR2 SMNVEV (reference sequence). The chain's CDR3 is CASSQTQGGQPQHF. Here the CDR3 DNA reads TGTGCCAGCAGCCAAACACAGGGCGGCCAGCCCCAGCATTTT.

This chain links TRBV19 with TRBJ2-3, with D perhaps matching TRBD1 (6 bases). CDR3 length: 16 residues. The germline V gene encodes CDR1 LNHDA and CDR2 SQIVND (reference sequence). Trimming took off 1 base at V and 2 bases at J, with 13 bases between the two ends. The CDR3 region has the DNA TGTGCCAGTAGTATAGTCACAGGGCGACTCACAGATACGCAGTATTTT. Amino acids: CASSIVTGRLTDTQYF.

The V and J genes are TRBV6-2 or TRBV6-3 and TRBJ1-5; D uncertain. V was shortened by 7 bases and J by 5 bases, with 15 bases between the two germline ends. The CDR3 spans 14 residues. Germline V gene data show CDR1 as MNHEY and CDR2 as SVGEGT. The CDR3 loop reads CASTPTAPYQPQHF. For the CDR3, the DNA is TGTGCCAGCACCCCAACCGCGCCTTATCAGCCCCAGCATTTT.

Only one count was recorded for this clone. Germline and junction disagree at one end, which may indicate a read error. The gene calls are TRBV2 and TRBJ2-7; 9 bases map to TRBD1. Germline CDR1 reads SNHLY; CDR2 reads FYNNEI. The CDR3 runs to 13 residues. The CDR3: CASGDRGTYEQYF. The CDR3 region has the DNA TGTGCCAGCGGTGACAGGGGGACGTACGAGCAGTACTTC.

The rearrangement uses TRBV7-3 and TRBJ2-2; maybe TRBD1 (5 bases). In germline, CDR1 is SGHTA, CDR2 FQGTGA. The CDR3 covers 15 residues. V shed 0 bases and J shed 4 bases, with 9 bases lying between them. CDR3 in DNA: TGTGCCAGCAGCTTAACAGGGGTGGGCACCGGGGAGCTGTTTTTT. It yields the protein CASSLTGVGTGELFF.

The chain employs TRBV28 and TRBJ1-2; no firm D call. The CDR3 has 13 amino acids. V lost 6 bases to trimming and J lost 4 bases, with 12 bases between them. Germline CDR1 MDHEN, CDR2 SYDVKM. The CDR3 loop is CASRLPDGYGYTF. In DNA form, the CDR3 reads TGTGCCAGCAGATTGCCGGATGGCTATGGCTACACCTTC.

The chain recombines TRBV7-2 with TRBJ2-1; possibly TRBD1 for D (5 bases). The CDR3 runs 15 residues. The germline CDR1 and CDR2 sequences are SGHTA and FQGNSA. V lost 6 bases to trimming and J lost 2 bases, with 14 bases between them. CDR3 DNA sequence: TGTGCCAGCAGAAAAAGCACAGGCGCCTACAATGAGCAGTTCTTC. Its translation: CASRKSTGAYNEQFF.

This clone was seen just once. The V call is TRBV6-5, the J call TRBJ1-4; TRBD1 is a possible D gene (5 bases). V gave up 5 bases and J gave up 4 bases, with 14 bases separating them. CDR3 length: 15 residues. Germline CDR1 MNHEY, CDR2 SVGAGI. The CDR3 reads CASSKYGTDNEKLFF. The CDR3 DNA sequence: TGTGCCAGCAGTAAGTACGGGACGGATAATGAAAAACTGTTTTTT.

The chain's CDR3 is CASSGLAGAPYNEQFF. In DNA, the CDR3 is TGTGCCAGCAGTGGACTAGCGGGGGCCCCCTACAATGAGCAGTTCTTC. This sequence joins TRBV2 and TRBJ2-1, with 12 bases identical to TRBD2. The trim removed 4 bases at V and 2 bases at J, leaving 3 bases unmatched. Germline CDR1 is SNHLY and CDR2 is FYNNEI. CDR3 size: 16 residues.

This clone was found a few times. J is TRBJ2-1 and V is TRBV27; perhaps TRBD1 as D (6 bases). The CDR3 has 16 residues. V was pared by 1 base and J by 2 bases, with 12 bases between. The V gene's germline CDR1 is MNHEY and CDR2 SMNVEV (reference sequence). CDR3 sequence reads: CASSLFQGITYNEQFF. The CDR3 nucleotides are TGTGCCAGCAGTTTATTCCAGGGGATCACCTACAATGAGCAGTTCTTC.

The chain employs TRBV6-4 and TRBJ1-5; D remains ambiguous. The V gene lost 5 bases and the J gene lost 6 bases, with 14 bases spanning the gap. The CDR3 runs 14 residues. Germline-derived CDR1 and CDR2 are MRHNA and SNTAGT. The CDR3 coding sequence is TGTGCCAGCAGTCGAGAGGTTGGTAGTCAGCCCCAGCATTTT. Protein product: CASSREVGSQPQHF.

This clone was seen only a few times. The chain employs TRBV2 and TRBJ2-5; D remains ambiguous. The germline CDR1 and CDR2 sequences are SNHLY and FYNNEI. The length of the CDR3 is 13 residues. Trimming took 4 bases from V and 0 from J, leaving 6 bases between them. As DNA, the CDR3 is TGTGCCAGCAGTGCCCGGGACCAAGAGACCCAGTACTTC. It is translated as CASSARDQETQYF.